A selection of T cell receptor beta chains follows, all from one sample in a study of blood T cell repertoires in COVID-19. Clones were sequenced by immunoSEQ multiplex PCR, and TCRdb holds only the in-frame ones, with some missing. The data contain around 260,000 clones, approximately 88% of them singletons. The sample consisted of peripheral blood. The receptors derive from a human donor in a cohort sampled during active COVID-19. The CDR3 runs from the conserved cysteine through the conserved F or W. The order of the fields is J gene, V gene, D gene, clone size, CDR3 protein, CDR3 DNA. D genes are given only for firm matches. Clone size is stated in some rows and not others, as once, few, many or a class when expanded.

TRBJ1-3 | TRBV6-1 | NA | NA | CASSEHLTGGRNTIYF | TGTGCCAGCAGTGAGCACCTAACAGGAGGGCGAAACACCATATATTTT
TRBJ2-4 | TRBV2 | TRBD2 | NA | CASSFTGTSSNIQYF | TGTGCCAGCAGTTTTACCGGGACTAGCTCGAACATTCAGTACTTC
TRBJ2-1 | TRBV11-2 | NA | NA | CASSLDSPGSDAFF | TGTGCCAGCAGCTTAGACTCCCCCGGGTCCGACGCTTTCTTC
TRBJ2-3 | TRBV19 | TRBD2 | few | CASSIGLAGVGDTQYF | TGTGCCAGTAGTATAGGACTAGCTGGGGTCGGGGATACGCAGTATTTT
TRBJ1-1 | TRBV6-6 | NA | NA | CASSPYGQGKMNTEAFF | TGTGCCAGCAGTCCCTATGGGCAGGGCAAAATGAACACTGAAGCTTTCTTT
TRBJ2-5 | TRBV6-2/TRBV6-3 | NA | NA | CASSYPPEQETQYF | TGTGCCAGCAGTTACCCGCCAGAACAAGAGACCCAGTACTTC
TRBJ1-2 | TRBV30 | NA | NA | CAWSASIEGDYGYTF | TGTGCCTGGAGTGCCTCGATAGAAGGGGACTATGGCTACACCTTC
TRBJ1-3 | TRBV28 | NA | NA | CASSNGGASGNTIYF | TGTGCCAGCAGTAATGGGGGCGCCTCTGGAAACACCATATATTTT
TRBJ1-1 | TRBV29-1 | NA | NA | CATGGGNTEAFF | TGCGCGACTGGGGGGGGAAACACTGAAGCTTTCTTT
TRBJ2-6 | TRBV28 | NA | NA | CASRGSGANVLTF | TGTGCCAGCCGTGGCAGTGGGGCCAACGTCCTGACTTTC
TRBJ2-1 | TRBV7-2 | TRBD1 | NA | CASRTTGGKDEQFF | TGTGCCAGCCGGACGACAGGGGGTAAGGATGAGCAGTTCTTC
TRBJ2-7 | TRBV7-9 | TRBD1 | NA | CASATGTGFYEQYF | TGTGCCAGCGCTACCGGGACAGGCTTCTACGAGCAGTACTTC
TRBJ2-7 | TRBV28 | NA | NA | CASSPTFVGLYEQYF | TGTGCCAGCAGTCCTACCTTCGTGGGCTTGTACGAGCAGTACTTC
TRBJ2-2 | TRBV7-2 | NA | NA | CASRPTPGTGELFF | TGTGCCAGCAGACCTACCCCCGGGACCGGGGAGCTGTTTTTT
TRBJ2-5 | TRBV18 | TRBD1 | NA | CASSPLGTAKETQYF | TGTGCCAGCTCACCTCTTGGGACAGCTAAAGAGACCCAGTACTTC
TRBJ2-3 | TRBV11-3 | NA | NA | CASSLGLDEVWDTQYF | TGTGCCAGCAGCTTAGGTTTAGACGAGGTTTGGGATACGCAGTATTTT
TRBJ2-1 | TRBV7-6 | TRBD2 | NA | CASSPRPGGAPNNNEQFF | TGTGCCAGCAGCCCCCGGCCGGGAGGAGCGCCAAATAACAATGAGCAGTTCTTC
TRBJ2-2 | TRBV30 | TRBD1 | NA | CAWTETGAGELFF | TGTGCCTGGACCGAGACAGGGGCCGGGGAGCTGTTTTTT
TRBJ2-3 | TRBV10-3 | NA | NA | CAISWTQTTDTQYF | TGTGCCATCAGTTGGACTCAAACGACAGATACGCAGTATTTT
TRBJ2-7 | TRBV18 | TRBD2 | NA | CASSPSGPLAASSYEQYF | TGTGCCAGCTCACCAAGTGGTCCACTAGCGGCGAGTTCTTACGAGCAGTACTTC
TRBJ1-1 | TRBV21-1 | NA | NA | CASSALGRGTYNTEAFF | TGTGCCAGCAGCGCCTTGGGGAGGGGGACTTATAACACTGAAGCTTTCTTT
TRBJ2-1 | TRBV6-5 | TRBD2 | NA | CASSLGGAYNEQFF | TGTGCCAGCAGCCTCGGGGGGGCCTACAATGAGCAGTTCTTC
TRBJ1-6 | TRBV30 | NA | NA | CAWSAGLSSAPLHF | TGTGCCTGGAGTGCGGGACTGTCCTCGGCACCCCTCCACTTT
TRBJ1-1 | TRBV6-2/TRBV6-3 | TRBD1 | NA | CASSTGAYTEAFF | TGTGCCAGCAGTACAGGGGCGTACACTGAAGCTTTCTTT
TRBJ1-1 | TRBV30 | TRBD1 | NA | CAWSRTGGSTEAFF | TGTGCCTGGAGCCGGACAGGGGGTAGTACTGAAGCTTTCTTT
TRBJ2-7 | TRBV5-1 | NA | once | CASSLEGGASIYEQYF | TGCGCCAGCAGCTTGGAAGGGGGGGCCAGTATATACGAGCAGTACTTC
TRBJ2-3 | TRBV2 | NA | NA | CASSVMKGFTDTQYF | TGTGCCAGCAGTGTTATGAAGGGGTTCACAGATACGCAGTATTTT
TRBJ1-1 | TRBV18 | NA | once | CASQISRNTEAFF | TGTGCCAGCCAAATTTCGAGGAACACTGAAGCTTTCTTT
TRBJ1-5 | TRBV10-3 | NA | NA | CAIKDSSNQPQHF | TGTGCCATCAAGGACAGTAGCAATCAGCCCCAGCATTTT
TRBJ1-2 | TRBV11-2 | TRBD1 | NA | CASSSPRDRANGYTF | TGTGCCAGCAGCTCGCCCCGGGACAGGGCTAATGGCTACACCTTC
TRBJ1-6 | TRBV4-2 | NA | NA | CASSQPHSDGVPLHF | TGTGCCAGCAGCCAACCTCACTCTGACGGGGTCCCCCTCCACTTT
TRBJ1-2 | TRBV4-1 | NA | NA | CASSQGTDYGYTF | TGCGCCAGCAGCCAAGGGACAGACTATGGCTACACCTTC
TRBJ1-2 | TRBV6-5 | NA | NA | CASSYGGGQNGYTF | TGTGCCAGCAGTTATGGCGGGGGCCAGAACGGCTACACCTTC
TRBJ1-1 | TRBV19 | NA | NA | CASSQMNTEAFF | TGTGCCAGTAGTCAAATGAACACTGAAGCTTTCTTT
TRBJ2-7 | TRBV7-9 | NA | NA | CASSLGTVNYEQYF | TGTGCCAGCAGCTTAGGGACAGTCAACTACGAGCAGTACTTC
TRBJ2-1 | TRBV3-1/TRBV3-2 | TRBD2 | NA | CASRIAGATYNEQFF | TGTGCCAGCAGAATAGCGGGGGCCACCTACAATGAGCAGTTCTTC
TRBJ2-7 | TRBV20-1 | NA | NA | CSASQVYEQYF | TGCAGTGCTAGTCAGGTTTACGAGCAGTACTTC
TRBJ1-6 | TRBV6-1 | NA | NA | CASSEPAGWTYNSPLHF | TGTGCCAGCAGTGAACCAGCAGGGTGGACCTATAATTCACCCCTCCACTTT
TRBJ2-7 | TRBV3-1/TRBV3-2 | NA | NA | CASSQDPSEYYEQYF | TGTGCCAGCAGCCAAGATCCTAGCGAGTATTACGAGCAGTACTTC
TRBJ2-7 | TRBV3-1/TRBV3-2 | NA | NA | CASSQRGTTYEQYF | TGTGCCAGCAGCCAGAGGGGGACTACCTACGAGCAGTACTTC
TRBJ1-1 | TRBV4-1 | NA | NA | CASSFQGSEAFF | TGCGCCAGCAGCTTTCAGGGGTCTGAAGCTTTCTTT
TRBJ1-6 | TRBV27 | NA | NA | CASIKNLGPGSSPLHF | TGTGCCAGCATCAAAAATCTCGGGCCGGGAAGTTCACCCCTCCACTTT
TRBJ2-7 | TRBV13 | NA | NA | CASSRLLGPYEQYF | TGTGCCAGCAGCCGACTGTTGGGGCCCTACGAGCAGTACTTC
TRBJ1-3 | TRBV5-1 | NA | NA | CASSRAGGGTSGNTIYF | TGCGCCAGCAGCCGGGCCGGTGGAGGGACTTCTGGAAACACCATATATTTT
TRBJ1-1 | TRBV19 | NA | NA | CASSTVGEEGTEAFF | TGTGCCAGTAGTACCGTGGGGGAGGAGGGCACTGAAGCTTTCTTT
TRBJ1-6 | TRBV27 | TRBD1 | NA | CASRGQGVLESPLHF | TGTGCCAGCAGGGGGCAGGGGGTATTAGAATCACCCCTCCACTTT
TRBJ1-4 | TRBV7-9 | NA | NA | CASSPRGREKLFF | TGTGCCAGCAGCCCCCGAGGGAGGGAAAAACTGTTTTTT
TRBJ1-1 | TRBV19 | TRBD1 | NA | CASSTDRMNTEAFF | TGTGCCAGTAGTACGGACAGGATGAACACTGAAGCTTTCTTT
TRBJ2-7 | TRBV4-3 | NA | NA | CASSQVDTYEQYF | TGCGCCAGCAGCCAAGTCGACACCTACGAGCAGTACTTC
TRBJ1-1 | TRBV11-2 | NA | NA | CASSRTGGAEAFF | TGTGCCAGCAGCCGGACCGGGGGGGCTGAAGCTTTCTTT